Presented here are 13 T cell receptor beta chains from one specimen sequenced in a study of T cells after yellow fever vaccination. From the 5' RACE reads, TCRdb called clonotypes with MiXCR, one entry per CDR3 protein. Altogether over 70,000 distinct CDR3 sequences are present, around 7% being singletons, with the ten largest covering 41%. Sequenced material: CD8+ T cells sorted from PBMCs, taken on the day of the yellow fever booster vaccination. These receptors all stem from a young man who received the YFV17D yellow fever vaccine.

This clonotype was recorded a few times. The chain links TRBV4-3 to TRBJ2-7, with 9 bases fitting TRBD1. Germline V CDR1 and CDR2: LGHNA, YSLEER. Trimming removed 0 bases from V and 3 bases from J; junction bases left unmatched: 3. The CDR3 loop spans 15 amino acids. The CDR3 DNA follows: TGCGCCAGCAGCCAAGATCGGGGACAGGGCTACGAGCAGTACTTC. Translating it yields CASSQDRGQGYEQYF.

There are a few counts of this clonotype. The chain couples TRBV30 to TRBJ2-7, with 11 bases lining up with TRBD1. The germline CDR1 and CDR2 sequences are GTSNPN and SVGIG (reference sequence). The CDR3 has 13 amino acids. The junction had 2 bases not matched to a gene; V was cut back by 1 base and J by 6 bases. The CDR3 DNA reads as TGTGCCTGGAGTGGCGGGACAGGGGGCGAGCAGTACTTC. It codes for CAWSGGTGGEQYF.

The genes are TRBV3-1 and TRBJ1-6; tentatively, D is TRBD1 (5 bases). This CDR3 has 17 amino acids. Germline V CDR1 and CDR2: LGHDT, YNNKEL (reference sequence). V dropped 0 bases and J dropped 7 bases, with 16 bases sitting between them. This chain's CDR3 is CASSQDGRQGANSPLHF. Written as DNA, the CDR3 is TGTGCCAGCAGCCAAGATGGGCGCCAAGGGGCCAATTCACCCCTCCACTTT.

V is TRBV28 and J is TRBJ2-7, with TRBD2 as a possible D gene (7 bases). V was cut by 8 bases and J by 3 bases, with 17 bases left in between. The CDR3 sequence is 14 residues long. CDR1 is MDHEN and CDR2 is SYDVKM in the germline V gene. For the CDR3, the DNA is TGTGCCAGCGGGCTAGGGGGGGGGTACTACGAGCAGTACTTC. Residues: CASGLGGGYYEQYF. The complete variable domain, with remaining parts taken from reference TRBV28 and TRBJ2-7, reads DVKVTQSSRYLVKRTGEKVFLECVQDMDHENMFWYRQDPGLGLRLIYFSYDVKMKEKGDIPEGYSVSREKKERFSLILESASTNQTSMYLCASGLGGGYYEQYFGPGTRLTVT.

There are many counts of this clonotype. The chain couples TRBV29-1 to TRBJ2-7, with D tentatively TRBD1 or TRBD2 (5 bases each). This CDR3 contains 12 residues. V dropped 5 bases and J dropped 4 bases, with 12 bases sitting between them. Per the germline V gene, CDR1 is SQVTM and CDR2 is ANQGSEA. CDR3 loop: CSVRRQGYEQYF. Written as DNA, the CDR3 is TGCAGCGTTAGGAGGCAGGGATACGAGCAGTACTTC.

The V gene is TRBV4-3, the J gene TRBJ1-5; no reliable D call. V was shortened by 0 bases and J by 6 bases, with 12 bases between the two germline ends. The germline gives CDR1 LGHNA, CDR2 YSLEER. This CDR3 comprises 15 residues. The CDR3 DNA follows: TGCGCCAGCAGCCAAGAAGACGGGTGGAGTCAGCCCCAGCATTTT. Amino acids: CASSQEDGWSQPQHF.

This clonotype was counted between two and nine times. The V and J genes are TRBV4-3 and TRBJ1-3, with D maybe TRBD1 (5 bases). With 0 bases removed from V and 0 bases from J, the gap between germline ends came to 6 bases. Germline V gene sequence: CDR1 LGHNA, CDR2 YSLEER. CDR3 length: 15 residues. The CDR3 DNA reads as TGCGCCAGCAGCCAAGAGGGGGACTCTGGAAACACCATATATTTT. Translation: CASSQEGDSGNTIYF.

This clonotype was observed a few times. J is TRBJ2-3 and V is TRBV2; D is perhaps TRBD1 or TRBD2 (5 bases each). CDR3 length equals 17 residues. The germline CDR1 and CDR2 sequences are SNHLY and FYNNEI. V was cut by 6 bases and J by 0 bases, with 19 bases left in between. The CDR3 DNA reads TGTGCCAGCAGCCTTAGAAGAGAGGGACCTAGCACAGATACGCAGTATTTT. It codes for CASSLRREGPSTDTQYF.

A few counts support this clonotype. The gene calls are TRBV7-6 and TRBJ2-2; no clear D gene. Looked up from germline, CDR1 is SGHVS and CDR2 is FNYEAQ. The CDR3 runs to 15 residues. The germline V and J ends were trimmed by 2 bases and 3 bases, with 10 bases remaining between them. CDR3 DNA: TGTGCCAGCAGCTTACCGCGGCCAGACACCGGGGAGCTGTTTTTT. Translated: CASSLPRPDTGELFF.

This clonotype was picked up a small number of times. The chain uses TRBV28 and TRBJ2-3, with 7 bases matching TRBD1. V gave up 2 bases and J gave up 5 bases; unmatched junction bases: 7. Germline CDR1 MDHEN, CDR2 SYDVKM. The CDR3 spans 15 residues. The CDR3 bases are TGTGCCAGCAGTTTACTACCGGGACAGAAAGATACGCAGTATTTT. This gives the protein CASSLLPGQKDTQYF.

This clonotype was counted many times. The chain has TRBV19 and TRBJ2-7; TRBD2 is a possible D gene (6 bases). The ends were cut back, 1 base at V and 5 bases at J, with 6 bases in the middle. The CDR3 spans 12 residues. Germline V gene lookup returns CDR1 LNHDA and CDR2 SQIVND (reference sequence). Here the CDR3 DNA reads TGTGCCAGTAGTATAGCGGGAGACGAGCAGTACTTC. This sequence encodes CASSIAGDEQYF.

This clonotype was seen ten or more times. The V gene is TRBV5-1, the J gene TRBJ2-3; 12 bases agree with TRBD2. Trimming at V came to 7 bases and at J to 0 bases, leaving 3 bases not matched to a gene. CDR3 size: 15 residues. CDR1 and CDR2 from the germline V gene are SGHRS and YFSETQ. The chain's CDR3 is CASGGLAGSTDTQYF. In DNA form, the CDR3 reads TGCGCCAGCGGGGGACTAGCGGGTAGCACAGATACGCAGTATTTT.

The gene calls are TRBV7-2 and TRBJ1-4; D perhaps matches TRBD1 (6 bases). CDR1 and CDR2 from the germline V gene are SGHTA and FQGNSA. V was trimmed by 2 bases and J by 0 bases, leaving 13 bases between them. This CDR3 comprises 17 residues. CDR3 loop: CASSLSGTLPTNEKLFF. Written as DNA, the CDR3 is TGTGCCAGCAGCTTATCCGGGACACTGCCAACTAATGAAAAACTGTTTTTT.